This T cell receptor beta chain comes out of a study of response to subunit inactivated influenza vaccine. Study-level points and caveats: Each seasonal flu vaccination may recruit only limited new T cells, authors suggested.

With respect to this clonotype: Antigen specificity is unknown.

TCRdb called the RT-PCR reads again in MiXCR, with one record for every CDR3 protein. The data contain 450,000 to 550,000 distinct CDR3 sequences, about 25% of them singletons. This CDR3 comprises 14 residues. Germline CDR1 is MDHEN and CDR2 is SYDVKM. Trimming shortened V by 8 bases and J by 3 bases, and 17 bases separated the two germline ends. The receptor comes from a man over 45 who received an inactivated influenza vaccine. The material sequenced was CD4+ T cells sorted from PBMCs, taken more than 4 days after vaccination. The chain carries TRBV28 and TRBJ2-7; tentatively, D is TRBD1 or TRBD2 (6 bases each). The CDR3: CASHGAGEVYEQYF. As DNA, the CDR3 is TGTGCCAGCCATGGGGCAGGGGAGGTCTACGAGCAGTACTTC.